A selection of T cell receptor beta chains follows, all from one sample in a study of blood T cells in healthy people across ages. TCRdb fed the 5' RACE reads into MiXCR, producing one record per CDR3 protein. Here the sample spans approximately 1,000,000 distinct CDR3 sequences, around two fifths being singletons. The sequenced sample consisted of blood. These receptors were collected from a man aged 18 to 30 in good health. Both conserved end residues are part of each CDR3. Fields, in order: J gene, V gene, clone size, D gene, CDR3 protein. A D gene is named only where the DNA matches it firmly. Clone size is stated in some rows and not others, as once, few, many or a class when expanded.

>TRBJ2-1|TRBV25-1|few|-
CASRDSLLIYNEQFF
>TRBJ2-1|TRBV4-1|many|-
CASSPAQSGHNEQFF
>TRBJ1-1|TRBV20-1|few|-
CSVYRMDTEAFF
>TRBJ2-5|TRBV12-3/TRBV12-4|-|TRBD1
CASSSYWTGGVQETQYF
>TRBJ2-3|TRBV5-1|few|-
CASILGSDLTDTQYF
>TRBJ1-3|TRBV27|-|TRBD1
CASSYQGQGNTIYF
>TRBJ2-7|TRBV7-2|-|-
CASTGSGGENSYEQYF
>TRBJ2-3|TRBV7-2|-|-
CASSARVPWGGVVTDTQYF
>TRBJ2-1|TRBV27|-|-
CASSPKESTGRLAEQFF
>TRBJ2-2|TRBV7-3|once|-
CASSLNRDTGELFF
>TRBJ1-2|TRBV12-3/TRBV12-4|few|TRBD1
CASSRDREIANYGYTF
>TRBJ1-2|TRBV6-5|-|-
CASSYSTESGYTF
>TRBJ2-3|TRBV5-1|-|-
CASSSSWDTQYF
>TRBJ1-4|TRBV4-1|many|-
CASRGNREKLFF
>TRBJ1-4|TRBV6-5|-|-
CASMKGPANEKLFF
>TRBJ1-2|TRBV9|-|-
CASSGLGPYGYTF
>TRBJ2-3|TRBV10-3|-|TRBD2
CAISESWPSGATDTQYF
>TRBJ2-3|TRBV12-3/TRBV12-4|-|-
CASSLVRRRGSTDTQYF
>TRBJ2-2|TRBV6-4|-|-
CASSDGLNTGELFF
>TRBJ1-6|TRBV12-3/TRBV12-4|-|-
CASSLGTVNAPLHF
>TRBJ2-3|TRBV3-1|-|-
CASSQCSLTTDTQYF
>TRBJ2-7|TRBV20-1|many|TRBD2
CSAPRDYEWQYF
>TRBJ1-2|TRBV5-5|many|-
CASSPRAGANYGYTF
>TRBJ2-3|TRBV19|once|-
CASSIPSGERLDTQYF
>TRBJ1-6|TRBV6-6|-|-
CASSYSGQPTYNSPLHF
>-|TRBV30|-|-
CAWRRTGTNEQYF
>TRBJ2-7|TRBV9|once|-
CASTPPGWRGSNNEQYF
>TRBJ1-6|TRBV12-3/TRBV12-4|few|-
CASSFLSDSYNSPLHF
>TRBJ1-1|TRBV29-1|-|-
CSVVSTGFVTEAFF
>TRBJ2-5|TRBV12-3/TRBV12-4|few|-
CASRGTDLHETQYF
>TRBJ1-2|TRBV10-3|few|-
CAISGGQLGGYTF
>TRBJ2-5|TRBV28|many|-
CASSEFNRVLETQYF
>TRBJ1-4|TRBV14|few|-
CASSQVQGSKLFF
>TRBJ2-3|TRBV6-6|-|-
CASRVTRADGVPDTQYF
>TRBJ1-1|TRBV25-1|few|-
CASSEAQVEGYTEAFF
>TRBJ1-5|TRBV5-6|-|TRBD1
CASSSYRGGNQPQHF
>TRBJ2-7|TRBV6-2/TRBV6-3|-|-
CASRQTYEQYF
>TRBJ2-7|TRBV7-9|-|TRBD1
CASSSTGQAVYEQYF
>TRBJ2-5|TRBV3-1|few|-
CASSQVSGSETQYF
>TRBJ1-2|TRBV30|once|TRBD1
CAWSVGDSYGYTF
>TRBJ2-3|TRBV2|few|TRBD2
CASSGSGENTDTQYF